The 27 T cell receptor beta chains below all came from one sample that was sequenced in a study of neurological immune-mediated disorders. In TCRdb, the 5' RACE reads were re-called with MiXCR into one record per CDR3 protein. The table has under 80,000 distinct CDR3 sequences, under 5.5% seen once. Sequenced sample: PBMCs. The origin of the receptors is a woman between 50 and 59 years old with multiple sclerosis.

This clonotype was counted at least ten times. The chain uses TRBV9 and TRBJ2-2; 8 bases match TRBD1. The CDR3 has 16 amino acids. The V gene end was trimmed by 3 bases and the J gene end by 4 bases; junction bases not matched to a gene: 8. Per the germline V gene, CDR1 is SGDLS and CDR2 is YYNGEE. The CDR3 DNA sequence: TGTGCCAGCAGCGCCCAGGGGGCTAGTAGCACCGGGGAGCTGTTTTTT. Residues: CASSAQGASSTGELFF.

In its sample, this clonotype was seen many times. The chain combines TRBV28 with TRBJ2-5; tentatively, D is TRBD1 or TRBD2 (6 bases each). Trimming removed 6 bases from V and 4 bases from J, with 21 bases in between. The CDR3 runs to 16 residues. The germline V gene has CDR1 MDHEN and CDR2 SYDVKM. Here the CDR3 DNA reads TGTGCCAGCAGCCCTAACGGGGGCGGAGGTATAGAGACCCAGTACTTC. Translating it yields CASSPNGGGGIETQYF.

This clonotype occurred many times. The chain carries TRBV20-1 and TRBJ2-5; D is ambiguous. The CDR3 sequence is 16 residues long. V was pared by 4 bases and J by 5 bases, with 23 bases between. Looked up from germline, CDR1 is DFQATT and CDR2 is SNEGSKA (reference sequence). In nucleotides, the CDR3 is TGCAGTGCTATCATTGGTATTAGCCGATCACCGGAGACCCAGTACTTC. It is translated as CSAIIGISRSPETQYF.

The chain couples TRBV6-6 to TRBJ2-3, with D perhaps matching TRBD1 (6 bases). Per the germline V gene, CDR1 is MNHNY and CDR2 is SVGAGI (reference sequence). The CDR3 runs to 14 residues. V was shortened by 4 bases and J by 2 bases, with 10 bases between the two germline ends. The CDR3 loop is CASSSRQDTDTQYF. The CDR3 nucleotides read TGTGCCAGCAGTTCCCGACAGGACACAGATACGCAGTATTTT.

This clonotype was counted only a few times. The V call is TRBV20-1, the J call TRBJ2-2, with D perhaps matching TRBD1 (5 bases). The germline V gene encodes CDR1 DFQATT and CDR2 SNEGSKA (reference sequence). The V end was cut by 1 base, the J end by 5 bases, with 11 bases between. This CDR3 is 14 amino acids long. The CDR3 spells CSARVSGQTGELFF. CDR3 sequence (DNA): TGCAGTGCTAGAGTATCAGGACAAACCGGGGAGCTGTTTTTT.

Many counts were recorded for this clonotype. V usage is TRBV6-2 or TRBV6-3 and J usage is TRBJ2-2, with 7 bases aligning to TRBD2. The germline V gene has CDR1 MNHEY and CDR2 SVGEGT. V shed 6 bases and J 2 bases; nucleotides not matched to a gene: 9. CDR3 size: 16 residues. CDR3: CASSLSTSVNTGELFF. DNA of the CDR3: TGTGCCAGCAGCCTCTCCACTAGCGTTAACACCGGGGAGCTGTTTTTT.

The table lists this clonotype with many counts. V is TRBV20-1 and J is TRBJ2-5; 11 bases agree with TRBD2. CDR1 and CDR2 (germline): DFQATT, SNEGSKA (reference sequence). Germline trimming cut 1 base from V and 4 bases from J; bases unmatched to any gene: 5. The CDR3 runs to 15 residues. Written as DNA, the CDR3 is TGCAGTGCTAGAGTTAGCGGGGGGGCCGGAGAGACCCAGTACTTC. This encodes CSARVSGGAGETQYF.

The V gene is TRBV11-3, the J gene TRBJ2-7; the D gene could be TRBD1 or TRBD2 (6 bases each). The germline V and J ends were trimmed by 10 bases and 3 bases, with 22 bases remaining between them. There are 15 residues in the CDR3. Germline V gene sequence: CDR1 SGHNT, CDR2 YENEEA. For the CDR3, the DNA is TGTGCCACCTCCAGAGGGGGGTCCTTAGGCTACGAGCAGTACTTC. Its translation is CATSRGGSLGYEQYF.

At least ten counts were recorded for this clonotype. The rearrangement uses TRBV12-3 or TRBV12-4 and TRBJ1-1; no definite D call. This CDR3 is 12 amino acids long. V lost 5 bases, J lost 5 bases, and 9 bases lay in between. The CDR3 loop is CASSLSGTEAFF. The DNA of the CDR3 is TGTGCCAGCAGTCTCTCGGGGACTGAAGCTTTCTTT.

The chain is built from TRBV20-1 and TRBJ2-4, with TRBD1 matching over 10 bases. This CDR3 comprises 14 residues. Per the germline V gene, CDR1 is DFQATT and CDR2 is SNEGSKA (reference sequence). Losses at the gene ends were 5 bases for V and 4 bases for J; bases not matched to a gene: 5. CDR3 protein: CSARPGQGKNIQYF. In nucleotides, the CDR3 is TGCAGTGCTCGCCCGGGACAGGGGAAAAACATTCAGTACTTC.

This clonotype was seen ten or more times. The chain links TRBV4-3 to TRBJ2-7; 13 nucleotides agree with TRBD2. With V trimmed by 2 bases and J by 6 bases, 7 bases remained unmatched. The CDR3 consists of 16 residues. Germline lookup yields CDR1 LGHNA and CDR2 YSLEER. In DNA, the CDR3 is TGCGCCAGCAGCCAACCCGGACTAGCGGGGGAAGGCGAGCAGTACTTC. Its protein is CASSQPGLAGEGEQYF.

In this sample, this clonotype turned up many times. The chain is built from TRBV20-1 and TRBJ2-5, with 10 bases lining up with TRBD1. The CDR3 contains 12 residues. Germline V CDR1 and CDR2: DFQATT, SNEGSKA (reference sequence). Losses at the gene ends were 5 bases for V and 6 bases for J; bases not matched to a gene: 3. This CDR3 reads CSAVDRGQTQYF. For the CDR3, the DNA is TGCAGTGCTGTCGACAGGGGGCAGACCCAGTACTTC.

There are many counts of this clonotype. The chain carries TRBV7-9 and TRBJ2-1; 7 bases are shared with TRBD1. V was pared by 5 bases and J by 5 bases, with 9 bases of the junction left unmatched. Germline V gives CDR1 SEHNR, CDR2 FQNEAQ (reference sequence). This CDR3 has 15 amino acids. The CDR3 nucleotides read TGTGCCAGCAGCCCCCCGGGACAGACAAACAATGAGCAGTTCTTC. Protein product: CASSPPGQTNNEQFF.

In this sample, this clonotype turned up many times. This sequence joins TRBV10-2 and TRBJ1-1; 8 bases agree with TRBD1. This CDR3 has 13 residues. Per germline, CDR1 WSHSY and CDR2 SAAADI. Losses at the gene ends were 7 bases for V and 5 bases for J; bases not matched to a gene: 6. CDR3 region: CASNSGGRTEAFF. CDR3 nucleotides: TGCGCCAGCAACTCAGGGGGCCGGACTGAAGCTTTCTTT.

Turning to this clonotype: This may arise from a read error, as a much more abundant clone is one base away. This chain joins TRBV5-6 and TRBJ2-5, with D perhaps matching TRBD1 (5 bases). Looked up from germline, CDR1 is SGHDT and CDR2 is YYEEEE. The CDR3 spans 14 residues. V was pared by 4 bases and J by 6 bases, with 16 bases between. This chain's CDR3 is CASSPPERGQTQYF. The DNA for the CDR3 is TGTGCCAGCAGCCCCCCAGAAAGGGGTCAGACCCAGTACTTC.

This clonotype was seen ten or more times. The chain carries TRBV6-6 and TRBJ2-3; no reliable D call. Trimming took 2 bases from V and 3 from J, leaving 3 bases between them. The germline V gene encodes CDR1 MNHNY and CDR2 SVGAGI (reference sequence). The CDR3 has 12 amino acids. CDR3 DNA sequence: TGTGCCAGCAGTTACCGAACAGATACGCAGTATTTT. Its protein product is CASSYRTDTQYF.

This clonotype was counted ten times or more. The rearrangement uses TRBV15 and TRBJ2-5; unclear D gene. The germline V gene encodes CDR1 LNHNV and CDR2 YYDKDF (reference sequence). The CDR3 covers 14 residues. The V end lost 4 bases, the J end lost 1 base, and 10 bases lay between the germline ends. Here the CDR3 DNA reads TGTGCCACCAGCATAAATCTAAGCCAAGAGACCCAGTACTTC. It is translated as CATSINLSQETQYF.

As for this clonotype: One end of the junction varies from germline; a read error may be responsible. The chain recombines TRBV7-3 with TRBJ1-6; D gene unclear. This CDR3 is built from 15 residues. Germline values: CDR1 SGHTA, CDR2 FQGTGA. In nucleotides, the CDR3 is TGTGCCAGCAGCAGGCGAGCTGTGCCCAATTCACCCCTCAACTTT. Translating it yields CASSRRAVPNSPLNF.

The chain links TRBV7-9 to TRBJ1-1; D is unresolved. CDR1 is SEHNR, CDR2 FQNEAQ, per germline (reference sequence). Deletions cut 0 bases from V and 2 bases from J, with 10 bases between. The CDR3 contains 15 residues. The CDR3 DNA reads as TGTGCCAGCAGCTTAGCGCGGCTCCTAAACACTGAAGCTTTCTTT. This codes for CASSLARLLNTEAFF. The full variable domain, in which reference TRBV7-9 and TRBJ1-1 provide the parts outside the CDR3, is DTGVSQNPRHKITKRGQNVTFRCDPISEHNRLYWYRQTLGQGPEFLTYFQNEAQLEKSRLLSDRFSAERPKGSFSTLEIQRTEQGDSAMYLCASSLARLLNTEAFFGQGTRLTVV.

The rearrangement links TRBV5-5 to TRBJ1-3; no reliable D call. CDR1 and CDR2 (germline): SGHKS, YYEKEE (reference sequence). With 7 bases removed from V and 4 bases from J, the gap between germline ends came to 15 bases. This CDR3 contains 14 residues. As DNA, the CDR3 is TGTGCCAGCCGAAGCCTGGTGGAAGGAAACACCATATATTTT. Translating it yields CASRSLVEGNTIYF. Full variable domain (remainder filled in from reference TRBV5-5 and TRBJ1-3): DAGVTQSPTHLIKTRGQQVTLRCSPISGHKSVSWYQQVLGQGPQFIFQYYEKEERGRGNFPDRFSARQFPNYSSELNVNALLLGDSALYLCASRSLVEGNTIYFGEGSWLTVV.

This clonotype was seen at least ten times. J is TRBJ2-1 and V is TRBV4-1; TRBD2 matches at 15 bases. Germline trimming cut 1 base from V and 3 bases from J; bases unmatched to any gene: 4. CDR1 and CDR2 from the germline V gene are MGHRA and YSYEKL. This CDR3 is built from 18 residues. DNA of the CDR3: TGCGCCAGCAGCCAAGGGGGACTAGCGGGGGGTTTCTACAATGAGCAGTTCTTC. Amino acids: CASSQGGLAGGFYNEQFF.

This clonotype was counted ten times or more. The chain recombines TRBV15 with TRBJ2-4; 11 bases agree with TRBD2. Germline V gene lookup returns CDR1 LNHNV and CDR2 YYDKDF (reference sequence). This CDR3 is built from 16 residues. Germline trimming cut 4 bases from V and 7 bases from J; bases unmatched to any gene: 9. The chain's CDR3 is CATSILSGGARNIQYF. Written as DNA, the CDR3 is TGTGCCACCAGCATACTTAGCGGGGGGGCTCGGAACATTCAGTACTTC.

Points on this clonotype: A much bigger clone sits one base away, suggesting this may be a read error. The chain links TRBV10-3 to TRBJ2-1; 7 bases align to TRBD2. Per the germline V gene, CDR1 is ENHRY and CDR2 is SYGVKD. The CDR3 is 16 residues long. CDR3 sequence (DNA): TGTGCCATCAGTGGGTTCTCGAGACTAGCATCGCATGAGCGGTTCTTC. Protein sequence: CAISGFSRLASHERFF.

This clonotype was observed at least ten times. This sequence joins TRBV7-8 and TRBJ1-5, with D tentatively TRBD1 (5 bases). This CDR3 comprises 18 residues. Trimming took 0 bases from V and 2 from J, leaving 17 bases between them. Germline values: CDR1 SGHVS, CDR2 FQNEAQ. CDR3 loop: CASSLAAGAGGGNQPQHF. CDR3 in DNA: TGTGCCAGCAGCTTAGCGGCTGGGGCTGGTGGTGGCAATCAGCCCCAGCATTTT.

This clonotype was seen ten or more times. The chain joins TRBV7-9 to TRBJ1-4, with D maybe TRBD1 (5 bases). The V gene lost 2 bases and the J gene lost 7 bases, with 14 bases spanning the gap. Germline CDR1 reads SEHNR; CDR2 reads FQNEAQ (reference sequence). This CDR3 spans 15 amino acids. The CDR3 sequence: CASSLQGEAIEKLFF. The CDR3 DNA reads as TGTGCCAGCAGCTTACAGGGTGAGGCTATTGAAAAACTGTTTTTT.

This clonotype was counted at least ten times. The V call is TRBV5-5, the J call TRBJ1-4; D remains unclear. The germline V and J ends were trimmed by 0 bases and 7 bases, with 13 bases remaining between them. The CDR3 has 15 amino acids. Germline V gene sequence: CDR1 SGHKS, CDR2 YYEKEE (reference sequence). CDR3: CASSLGGKISEKLFF. Here the CDR3 DNA reads TGTGCCAGCAGCTTGGGTGGGAAAATAAGTGAAAAACTGTTTTTT.

This clonotype occurred a few times. CDR3 bases: TGTGCCAGCAGTAGACTATCCCCCTCAGATACGCAGTATTTT. Translated, it gives CASSRLSPSDTQYF. The chain uses TRBV6-5 and TRBJ2-3; D perhaps matches TRBD2 (5 bases). CDR1 and CDR2 from the germline V gene are MNHEY and SVGAGI. Deletions cut 5 bases from V and 4 bases from J, with 13 bases between. CDR3 length: 14 amino acids.